Sequencing of this T cell receptor (beta chain) was carried out in a study of T cell repertoires in cytomegalovirus infection. For the study at large: Recently identified HLA-C-restricted CMV epitopes and well-studied HLA-B-restricted CMV epitopes were used by the study. In public TCR beta signatures, there were indications of both CMV infection and matching HLA type.

The table lists this clonotype with a few counts. No antigen is known for it. TCRdb reanalysed the reads using MiXCR and keeps one entry per CDR3 protein. The sample gives roughly 90,000 distinct CDR3 sequences, 20% to 30% of which show up once; roughly 50% is in the top ten. Study results and limitations: HLA-C-restricted TCR beta clonotypes specific for CMV led the ex vivo response. Pooled public TCR beta family frequency picked out CMV carriers with the relevant HLA.

The material sequenced was CD8+ T cells from cultured PBMCs, taken from culture after CMV antigen stimulation. The receptor was derived from a human donor in good health (CMV status not recorded). Some clones in this sample may be carry-over from other donors' samples.

The CDR3 loop reads CASSALRIAFF. The CDR3 nucleotides read TGTGCCAGCAGCGCCCTGCGTATAGCTTTCTTT. The V call is TRBV6-6, the J call TRBJ1-1; D remains ambiguous. The CDR3 spans 11 residues. From germline, CDR1 is MNHNY and CDR2 SVGAGI (reference sequence). The V end was cut by 6 bases, the J end by 10 bases, with 12 bases between.